One T cell receptor (beta chain) is described in this entry. Antigen: not known. This sample was taken from a study of cytomegalovirus exposure and HLA in healthy donors. Study-level background: Most genotyped donors, about 81% of around 370, had Caucasian-associated genetic ancestry. The study, taken as a whole, reports: Segments of the TCR beta V type were, in most cases, productive about 87% or about 30% of the time in an earlier analysis. TCR beta chain V- and J-gene trimming was linked, in a later analysis, to a missense variant in DCLRE1C.

A multiplex PCR was run with 60 Vbeta primers and 13 Jbeta primers. Method: immunoSEQ multiplex PCR; TCRdb's copy keeps in-frame clones and lacks some. The sample records tens of thousands of clones, approximately 77% being singletons. Sequencing was done on a sample of PBMCs. This TCR was recovered from a man aged 30-40 years in good health and CMV-seronegative.

This CDR3 reads CASSLVTSGSYEQYF. The CDR3 DNA reads as TGTGCCAGCAGCTTAGTCACTAGCGGGAGTTACGAGCAGTACTTC. This chain joins TRBV11-2 and TRBJ2-7; TRBD2 aligns across 11 bases. Germline lookup yields CDR1 SGHAT and CDR2 FQNNGV. V was pared by 1 base and J by 4 bases, with 3 bases of the junction left unmatched. This CDR3 spans 15 amino acids. The full variable domain, with the rest looked up from reference TRBV11-2 and TRBJ2-7, is EAGVAQSPRYKIIEKRQSVAFWCNPISGHATLYWYQQILGQGPKLLIQFQNNGVVDDSQLPKDRFSAERLKGVDSTLKIQPAKLEDSAVYLCASSLVTSGSYEQYFGPGTRLTVT.